This TCR beta chain emerged from a study of blood T cell repertoires in COVID-19. Background on the study: Acute and convalescent COVID-19 specimens originated in the United States, Italy and Spain.

The CDR3 is 15 residues long. Trimming took 1 base from V and 1 from J; bases not matched to a gene: 1. Germline lookup yields CDR1 SGHTA and CDR2 FQGNSA. Methods used by the authors: Reference gene primers were amplified, and this amplification served to estimate nucleated cell counts. Method: immunoSEQ multiplex PCR; TCRdb's copy keeps in-frame clones and lacks some. V and J calls and clone size are copied from that table; D and trimming were computed from the DNA. The data hold around 100,000 clones, with roughly 80% observed a single time. This clone occurred a few times. The source is a man aged 70 or older with active or convalescent COVID-19. The rearrangement joins TRBV7-2 to TRBJ2-3; 8 bases are a match to TRBD2. Input material: peripheral blood. DNA for the CDR3: TGTGCCAGCAGCTTAGATAGCGGGGGCACAGATACGCAGTATTTT. Translation: CASSLDSGGTDTQYF.